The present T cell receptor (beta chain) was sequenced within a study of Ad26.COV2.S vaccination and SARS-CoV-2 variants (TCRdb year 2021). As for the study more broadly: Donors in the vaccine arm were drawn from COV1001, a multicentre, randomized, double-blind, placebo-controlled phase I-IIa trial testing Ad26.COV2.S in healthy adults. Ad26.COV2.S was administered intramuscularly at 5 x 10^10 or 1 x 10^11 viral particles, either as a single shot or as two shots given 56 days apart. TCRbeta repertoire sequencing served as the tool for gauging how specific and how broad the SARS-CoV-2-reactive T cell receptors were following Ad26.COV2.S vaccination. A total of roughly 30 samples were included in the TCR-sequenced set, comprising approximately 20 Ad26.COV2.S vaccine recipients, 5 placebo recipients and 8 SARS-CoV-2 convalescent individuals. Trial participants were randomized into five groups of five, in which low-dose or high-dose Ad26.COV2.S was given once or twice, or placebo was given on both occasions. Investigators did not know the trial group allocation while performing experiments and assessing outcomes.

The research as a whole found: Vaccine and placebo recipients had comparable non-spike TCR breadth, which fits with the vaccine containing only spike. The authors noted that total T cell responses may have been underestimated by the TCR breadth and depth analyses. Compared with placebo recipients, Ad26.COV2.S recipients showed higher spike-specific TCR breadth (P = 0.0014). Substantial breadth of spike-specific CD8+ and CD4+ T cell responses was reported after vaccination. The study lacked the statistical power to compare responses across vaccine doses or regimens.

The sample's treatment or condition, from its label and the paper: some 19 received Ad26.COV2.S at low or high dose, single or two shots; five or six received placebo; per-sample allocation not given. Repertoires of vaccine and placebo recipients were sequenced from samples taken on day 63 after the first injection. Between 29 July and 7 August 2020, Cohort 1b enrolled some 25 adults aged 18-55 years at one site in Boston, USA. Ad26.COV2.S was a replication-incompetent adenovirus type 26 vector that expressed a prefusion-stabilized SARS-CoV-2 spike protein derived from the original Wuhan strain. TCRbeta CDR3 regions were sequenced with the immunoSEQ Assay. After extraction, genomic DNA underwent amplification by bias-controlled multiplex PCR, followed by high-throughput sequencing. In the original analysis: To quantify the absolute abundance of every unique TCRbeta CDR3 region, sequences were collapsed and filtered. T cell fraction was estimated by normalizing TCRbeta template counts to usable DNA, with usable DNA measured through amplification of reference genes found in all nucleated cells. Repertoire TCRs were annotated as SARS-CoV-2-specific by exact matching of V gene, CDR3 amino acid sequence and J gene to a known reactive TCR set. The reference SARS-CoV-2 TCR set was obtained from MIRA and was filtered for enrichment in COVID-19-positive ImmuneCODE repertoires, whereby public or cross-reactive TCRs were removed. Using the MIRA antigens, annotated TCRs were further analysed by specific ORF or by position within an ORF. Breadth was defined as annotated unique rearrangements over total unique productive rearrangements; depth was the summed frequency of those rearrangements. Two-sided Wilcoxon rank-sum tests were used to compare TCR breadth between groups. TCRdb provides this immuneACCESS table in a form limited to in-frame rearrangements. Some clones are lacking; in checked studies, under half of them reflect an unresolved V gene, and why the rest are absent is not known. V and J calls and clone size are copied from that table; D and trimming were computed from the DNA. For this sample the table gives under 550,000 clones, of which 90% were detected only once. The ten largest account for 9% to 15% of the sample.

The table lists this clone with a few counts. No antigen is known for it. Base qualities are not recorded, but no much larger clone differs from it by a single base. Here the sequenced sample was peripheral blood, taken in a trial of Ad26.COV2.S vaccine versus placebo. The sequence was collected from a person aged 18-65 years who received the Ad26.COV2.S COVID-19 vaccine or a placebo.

The nucleotide sequence reads as follows: TGTGCCAGCAAACGACAGCCCTCCTACGAGCAGTACTTC. Translated, it reads CASKRQPSYEQYF. The chain links TRBV5-4 with TRBJ2-7, with TRBD1 tentatively as D gene (5 bases match). The germline V gene (reference sequence) sets CDR1 to SGHNT and CDR2 to YYREEE. From cysteine to phenylalanine, the CDR3 is 13 amino acids long. Left in the record is the CDR3 DNA by itself, 39 bases read in frame from the first base. Trimming costs V 6 bases and J 0 bases, and their ends lie 10 bases apart. The entire variable domain, with the stretches around the CDR3 drawn from the reference TRBV5-4 and TRBJ2-7 proteins, is ETGVTQSPTHLIKTRGQQVTLRCSSQSGHNTVSWYQQALGQGPQFIFQYYREEENGRGNFPPRFSGLQFPNYSSELNVNALELDDSALYLCASKRQPSYEQYFGPGTRLTVT.